The following is a T cell receptor (beta chain) sequence with its context. These data come from a study of T cell changes during pregnancy in multiple sclerosis. V was cut by 2 bases and J by 3 bases, with 13 bases left in between. Germline V lookup: CDR1 MGHRA, CDR2 YSYEKL. The CDR3 extends over 16 amino acids. Sequencing was performed with immunoSEQ multiplex PCR; in TCRdb, only in-frame clones are kept and a portion is missing. The sample includes 12,000 or so clones, about 88% of them seen just once. The TCR sequence derives from a female donor in good health, enrolled as a control in a pregnancy study. The rearrangement links TRBV4-1 to TRBJ1-4; a weak D match, TRBD1 (6 bases). Sequenced material: CD8+ T cells from peripheral blood mononuclear cells, taken in the second trimester of pregnancy. In DNA form, the CDR3 reads TGCGCCAGCAGCCAACCAACAGGGAGGGCTAATGAAAAACTGTTTTTT. Translated, it gives CASSQPTGRANEKLFF.